The entry below describes one T cell receptor beta chain. What it binds is unknown. The CDR3 consists of 15 residues. The V segment lost 6 bases and the J segment 5 bases; nucleotides outside the gene matches: 9. From germline, CDR1 is MNHNS and CDR2 SASEGT. These data come from a study of vaccination and CD4 T cells after COVID-19. Cultured CD4+ T cells had their DNA profiled by the Oncomine TCR Beta short-read assay. TCRdb itself ran the PCR reads through MiXCR, one entry per CDR3 protein. The table includes 5,000 or so distinct CDR3 sequences, approximately 64% detected once. Treatment given: approximately nine-day PBMC culture with coronavirus spike peptide pools or control peptides (ViraFEST assay). These CD4+ T cells came from an unexposed donor, sampled before the COVID-19 pandemic (2011-2018). TCR sequencing followed the expansion of antigen-specific T cells with peptide pools in ViraFEST.

The sample consisted of CD4+ T cells from blood, cultured in vitro. This chain connects TRBV6-1 to TRBJ2-3; 9 nucleotides line up with TRBD2. This receptor was obtained from a human donor in good health. The CDR3 DNA reads as TGTGCCAGCAGAATTAGCGGGAGCGTCAAAGATACGCAGTATTTT. It encodes CASRISGSVKDTQYF.